These 25 T cell receptor beta chains originate from one sample sequenced in a study of shared T cell receptors in the human thymus. Sequencing used immunoSEQ multiplex PCR; TCRdb keeps in-frame clones, though not all of them. Seen here are more than 300,000 clones, around 93% observed once, and the top ten hold approximately 0.018%. The sequenced sample was thymocytes. The receptors here all came from a human donor.

V is TRBV28 and J is TRBJ1-2, with D uncertain. V was shortened by 5 bases and J by 4 bases, with 17 bases between the two germline ends. The germline gives CDR1 MDHEN, CDR2 SYDVKM. This CDR3 has 15 residues. CDR3 DNA sequence: TGTGCCAGCAGTACCCCGCCGGGAAGCCCCTATGGCTACACCTTC. Its translation: CASSTPPGSPYGYTF.

The chain is built from TRBV9 and TRBJ2-3, with 12 positions matching TRBD2. After removal of 4 bases from V and 0 bases from J, the junction contained 9 bases not matched to a gene. Germline V gene sequence: CDR1 SGDLS, CDR2 YYNGEE. The CDR3 is 18 amino acids. CDR3 loop: CASSTTSGGWASTDTQYF. The CDR3 DNA reads TGTGCCAGCAGCACGACTAGCGGGGGTTGGGCTAGCACAGATACGCAGTATTTT.

J is TRBJ2-1 and V is TRBV7-9; 8 bases agree with TRBD1. Trimming at V came to 5 bases and at J to 2 bases, leaving 11 bases not matched to a gene. The CDR3 runs to 17 residues. Looked up from germline, CDR1 is SEHNR and CDR2 is FQNEAQ (reference sequence). The chain's CDR3 is CASSHPETGGPYNEQFF. CDR3 bases: TGTGCCAGCAGCCACCCCGAAACAGGGGGGCCCTACAATGAGCAGTTCTTC. Filled out from reference TRBV7-9 and TRBJ2-1, the complete variable domain reads DTGVSQNPRHKITKRGQNVTFRCDPISEHNRLYWYRQTLGQGPEFLTYFQNEAQLEKSRLLSDRFSAERPKGSFSTLEIQRTEQGDSAMYLCASSHPETGGPYNEQFFGPGTRLTVL.

The chain joins TRBV4-1 to TRBJ2-7; tentatively, D is TRBD1 (6 bases). CDR1 is MGHRA, CDR2 YSYEKL, per germline. Trimming pared 4 bases from V and 2 bases from J, leaving 15 bases between. This CDR3 spans 15 amino acids. CDR3 sequence: CASSPVGTGPYEQYF. For the CDR3, the DNA is TGCGCCAGCAGCCCTGTCGGAACAGGGCCCTACGAGCAGTACTTC.

This clone has just one count. This chain uses TRBV15 with TRBJ2-4; 8 bases agree with TRBD1. The ends lost 0 bases at V and 12 bases at J; junction bases unmatched: 10. This CDR3 comprises 15 residues. CDR1 is LNHNV, CDR2 YYDKDF, per germline (reference sequence). CDR3 sequence: CATSRDGAGGFSQYF. CDR3 DNA: TGTGCCACCAGCAGAGATGGGGCAGGGGGCTTTTCTCAGTACTTC.

The chain couples TRBV11-3 to TRBJ1-1; D possibly corresponds to TRBD1 (6 bases). Trimming shortened V by 5 bases and J by 1 base, and 8 bases separated the two germline ends. Germline V CDR1 and CDR2: SGHNT, YENEEA. The CDR3 spans 13 residues. CDR3 nucleotide sequence: TGTGCCAGCAGCACGGGACAGAACACTGAAGCTTTCTTT. Its translation: CASSTGQNTEAFF. The full variable domain, rest sourced from reference TRBV11-3 and TRBJ1-1, is EAGVVQSPRYKIIEKKQPVAFWCNPISGHNTLYWYLQNLGQGPELLIRYENEEAVDDSQLPKDRFSAERLKGVDSTLKIQPAELGDSAVYLCASSTGQNTEAFFGQGTRLTVV.

The J gene is TRBJ2-1, the V gene TRBV11-2; 9 bases fit TRBD2. The germline gives CDR1 SGHAT, CDR2 FQNNGV. V lost 2 bases to trimming and J lost 6 bases; unmatched junction nucleotides: 11. The CDR3 is 17 amino acids. The DNA of the CDR3 is TGTGCCAGCAGCTTACCCCCCGGGACTAGCTCCGTCAATGAGCAGTTCTTC. Its translation: CASSLPPGTSSVNEQFF.

V is TRBV27 and J is TRBJ2-3; 11 bases map to TRBD1. V shed 5 bases, J shed 1 base, and the junction held 8 bases outside the gene matches. CDR1 MNHEY and CDR2 SMNVEV come from the germline V gene (reference sequence). The CDR3 has 17 residues. The CDR3 nucleotides are TGTGCCAGCAGTCTCCCGGACAGGGGGCTTGGCACAGATACGCAGTATTTT. Translation: CASSLPDRGLGTDTQYF.

The rearrangement links TRBV28 to TRBJ1-2; possibly TRBD1 for D (5 bases). V was cut by 2 bases and J by 4 bases, with 17 bases left in between. Per germline, CDR1 MDHEN and CDR2 SYDVKM. The CDR3 totals 16 residues. The CDR3 loop is CASSLRPRDRTYGYTF. CDR3 sequence (DNA): TGTGCCAGCAGTTTACGACCCCGGGACCGAACCTATGGCTACACCTTC.

This clone was found a few times. The chain links TRBV6-1 to TRBJ2-5; TRBD2 matches 10 bases. The ends lost 2 bases at V and 9 bases at J; junction bases unmatched: 3. Germline V gene data show CDR1 as MNHNS and CDR2 as SASEGT. This CDR3 contains 13 residues. CDR3 nucleotide sequence: TGTGCCAGCAGTGAAAAGCGGGGGGGGTCCCAGTACTTC. Its protein product is CASSEKRGGSQYF.

The J gene is TRBJ2-7, the V gene TRBV28; 10 bases fit TRBD2. The CDR3 consists of 15 residues. The germline gives CDR1 MDHEN, CDR2 SYDVKM. After removal of 5 bases from V and 6 bases from J, the junction contained 10 bases not matched to a gene. CDR3 amino acids: CASSQPQKREGEQYF. CDR3 nucleotides: TGTGCCAGCAGTCAACCCCAGAAGCGGGAGGGCGAGCAGTACTTC.

V gene TRBV18 combines with J gene TRBJ2-1; 8 positions match TRBD2. Trimming at V came to 6 bases and at J to 4 bases, leaving 11 bases not matched to a gene. The CDR3 covers 16 residues. The V gene's germline CDR1 is KGHSH and CDR2 LQKENI. The CDR3 region has the DNA TGTGCCAGCTCCCCGCGACTACTAGCGGAATACAATGAGCAGTTCTTC. Translation gives CASSPRLLAEYNEQFF.

The chain is built from TRBV5-1 and TRBJ2-1, with 9 nucleotides matching TRBD1. This CDR3 has 17 residues. Losses at the gene ends were 0 bases for V and 7 bases for J; bases not matched to a gene: 11. Germline CDR1 and CDR2: SGHRS and YFSETQ. The CDR3 DNA reads as TGCGCCAGCAGCTTGGTGGGGTCCGGGACAGGGATGAATGAGCAGTTCTTC. Encoded protein: CASSLVGSGTGMNEQFF. The full variable domain, rest sourced from reference TRBV5-1 and TRBJ2-1, is KAGVTQTPRYLIKTRGQQVTLSCSPISGHRSVSWYQQTPGQGLQFLFEYFSETQRNKGNFPGRFSGRQFSNSRSEMNVSTLELGDSALYLCASSLVGSGTGMNEQFFGPGTRLTVL.

Written as DNA, the CDR3 is TGCGCCAGCAGCTGGGTACCGCCCACCTACAATGAGCAGTTCTTC. This encodes CASSWVPPTYNEQFF. The J gene is TRBJ2-1, the V gene TRBV5-1; D gene ambiguous. V lost 3 bases and J 2 bases, leaving 12 bases between the germline ends. Germline CDR1 reads SGHRS; CDR2 reads YFSETQ. This CDR3 is 15 amino acids long.

This clone was recorded only once. J is TRBJ1-2 and V is TRBV7-9; tentatively, D is TRBD1 (5 bases). Trimming shortened V by 3 bases and J by 3 bases, and 23 bases separated the two germline ends. CDR3 size: 18 residues. Germline lookup yields CDR1 SEHNR and CDR2 FQNEAQ (reference sequence). The CDR3 bases are TGTGCCAGCAGCTTGGAATTGGACCGGGACTCCGATGACTATGGCTACACCTTC. It codes for CASSLELDRDSDDYGYTF.

The V call is TRBV7-2, the J call TRBJ1-2; the D gene is possibly TRBD1 (5 bases). Trimming removed 5 bases from V and 4 bases from J, with 17 bases in between. This CDR3 contains 15 residues. Germline V CDR1 and CDR2: SGHTA, FQGNSA. Written as DNA, the CDR3 is TGTGCCAGCAGCATCCGGGACCGACGGCGCTATGGCTACACCTTC. Translated, it gives CASSIRDRRRYGYTF.

The gene calls are TRBV11-1 and TRBJ2-1; either TRBD1 or TRBD2 may fit D (5 bases each). Germline V gene data show CDR1 as SGHAT and CDR2 as FQDESV (reference sequence). The CDR3 contains 15 residues. Trimming took 5 bases from V and 7 from J, leaving 18 bases between them. Here the CDR3 reads CASSLGTGLGNEQFF. DNA of the CDR3: TGTGCCAGCAGCCTTGGGACGGGCCTGGGGAATGAGCAGTTCTTC. The whole variable domain, remainder taken from reference TRBV11-1 and TRBJ2-1, is EAEVAQSPRYKITEKSQAVAFWCDPISGHATLYWYRQILGQGPELLVQFQDESVVDDSQLPKDRFSAERLKGVDSTLKIQPAELGDSAMYLCASSLGTGLGNEQFFGPGTRLTVL.

V usage is TRBV5-1 and J usage is TRBJ2-3, with D hard to call. Germline V CDR1 and CDR2: SGHRS, YFSETQ. The germline V and J ends were trimmed by 0 bases and 5 bases, with 7 bases remaining between them. This CDR3 is built from 13 residues. CDR3 sequence: CASSLAWGDTQYF. The CDR3 DNA follows: TGCGCCAGCAGCTTGGCCTGGGGAGATACGCAGTATTTT.

The V and J genes are TRBV28 and TRBJ2-7; tentative D call: TRBD1 (6 bases). Germline loops: CDR1 MDHEN, CDR2 SYDVKM. This CDR3 has 16 amino acids. Trimming left V 5 bases short and J 3 bases short, with 20 bases between. The CDR3 spells CASSTATGPVCYEQYF. Written as DNA, the CDR3 is TGTGCCAGCAGTACAGCCACAGGGCCCGTATGCTACGAGCAGTACTTC.

J is TRBJ2-7 and V is TRBV28; D is perhaps TRBD1 (6 bases). Trimming pared 6 bases from V and 5 bases from J, leaving 11 bases between. The CDR3 contains 12 residues. Germline values: CDR1 MDHEN, CDR2 SYDVKM. This CDR3 is CASRHTGNEQYF. The CDR3 DNA sequence: TGTGCCAGCAGACACACAGGGAACGAGCAGTACTTC.

The V gene is TRBV4-3, the J gene TRBJ1-2; no firm D call. Trimming took 3 bases from V and 1 from J, leaving 12 bases between them. This CDR3 is 15 amino acids long. Looked up from germline, CDR1 is LGHNA and CDR2 is YSLEER. DNA of the CDR3: TGCGCCAGCAGCCAGCAGAGGTCTAATAACTATGGCTACACCTTC. Its protein is CASSQQRSNNYGYTF.

This chain's CDR3 is CASTDNSGGPYGYTF. The CDR3 DNA reads as TGTGCCAGCACCGACAATTCGGGAGGCCCCTATGGCTACACCTTC. The chain carries TRBV6-4 and TRBJ1-2, with D unresolved. The CDR3 length is 15 residues. V was shortened by 7 bases and J by 4 bases, with 19 bases between the two germline ends. Germline CDR1 reads MRHNA; CDR2 reads SNTAGT.

V usage is TRBV4-1 and J usage is TRBJ2-2, with 8 bases identical to TRBD2. Germline-derived CDR1 and CDR2 are MGHRA and YSYEKL. This CDR3 region has 18 residues. The J segment lost 4 bases and the V segment lost 1 base, leaving 11 bases of the junction unmatched. CDR3 nucleotides: TGCGCCAGCAGCCAAGGTTGGCTAGCGGGCCGTGGCACCGGGGAGCTGTTTTTT. Translating it yields CASSQGWLAGRGTGELFF.

The rearrangement joins TRBV7-9 to TRBJ2-3, with TRBD1 identical over 9 bases. Trimming at V came to 2 bases and at J to 2 bases, leaving 5 bases not matched to a gene. CDR1 SEHNR and CDR2 FQNEAQ come from the germline V gene (reference sequence). This CDR3 region has 16 residues. DNA for the CDR3: TGTGCCAGCAGCTTAATAGGGACAGGGTCCACAGATACGCAGTATTTT. It specifies CASSLIGTGSTDTQYF.

The CDR3 protein is CASSSGPGGWTYEQYF. The CDR3 DNA is TGTGCCAGCAGCTCGGGACCGGGAGGTTGGACCTACGAGCAGTACTTC. V is TRBV6-6 and J is TRBJ2-7, with TRBD2 matching 7 bases. Germline V gives CDR1 MNHNY, CDR2 SVGAGI (reference sequence). The junction had 13 bases not matched to a gene; V was cut back by 6 bases and J by 2 bases. The CDR3 is 16 residues long.